This T cell receptor (beta chain) derives from a study of cytomegalovirus exposure and HLA in healthy donors. General observations from the study: Later on, a genetic analysis was performed. It linked a missense variant in DCLRE1C with V- and J-gene trimming of TCR beta. Later analysis reportedly placed an Asian-associated ancestry cluster below the approximately 650-donor mean in N-insertions.

In regard to this clone: Its antigen is undetermined.

There are 16 residues in the CDR3. Trimming removed 5 bases from V and 0 bases from J; junction bases left unmatched: 9. In germline, CDR1 is SGHRS, CDR2 YFSETQ. It was with 60 Vbeta and 13 Jbeta primers that the PCR ran. TCRdb's table, derived via immunoSEQ multiplex PCR, lists solely in-frame clones and lacks some. Recorded for this sample: over 100,000 clones. The V call is TRBV5-1, the J call TRBJ2-7; 9 bases map to TRBD1. The sequence was obtained from a man younger than 45 in good health and CMV-seronegative. The sequenced sample was PBMCs. The CDR3: CASRYTGTGSSYEQYF. CDR3 in DNA: TGCGCCAGCAGATACACCGGGACAGGGAGCTCCTACGAGCAGTACTTC.